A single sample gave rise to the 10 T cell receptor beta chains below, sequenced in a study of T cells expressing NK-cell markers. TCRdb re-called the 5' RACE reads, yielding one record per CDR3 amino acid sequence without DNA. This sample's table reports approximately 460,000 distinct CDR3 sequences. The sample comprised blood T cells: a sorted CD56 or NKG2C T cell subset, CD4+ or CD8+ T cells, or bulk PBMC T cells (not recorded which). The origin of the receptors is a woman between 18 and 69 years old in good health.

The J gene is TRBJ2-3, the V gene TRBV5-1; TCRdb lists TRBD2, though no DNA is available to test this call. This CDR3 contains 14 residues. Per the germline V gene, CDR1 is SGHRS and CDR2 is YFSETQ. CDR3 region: CASRTSGIAGTQYF.

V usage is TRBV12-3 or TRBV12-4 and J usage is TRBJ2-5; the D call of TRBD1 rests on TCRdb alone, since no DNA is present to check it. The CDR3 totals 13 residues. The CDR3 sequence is CASSPDKKGAQYF.

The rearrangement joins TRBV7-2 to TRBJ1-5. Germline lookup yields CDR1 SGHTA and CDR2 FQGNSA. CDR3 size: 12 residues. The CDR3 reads CATRAGNQPQHF. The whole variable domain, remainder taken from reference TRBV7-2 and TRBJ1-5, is GAGVSQSPSNKVTEKGKDVELRCDPISGHTALYWYRQSLGQGLEFLIYFQGNSAPDKSGLPSDRFSAERTGGSVSTLTIQRTQQEDSAVYLCATRAGNQPQHFGDGTRLSIL.

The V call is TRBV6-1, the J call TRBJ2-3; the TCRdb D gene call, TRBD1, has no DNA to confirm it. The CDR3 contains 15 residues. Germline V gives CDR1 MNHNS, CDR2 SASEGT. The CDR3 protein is CASSEQGAGVDTQYF.

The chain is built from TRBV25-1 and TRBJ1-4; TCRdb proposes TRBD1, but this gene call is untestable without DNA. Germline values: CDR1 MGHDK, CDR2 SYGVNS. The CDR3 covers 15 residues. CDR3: CASSPLEGGNEKLFF.

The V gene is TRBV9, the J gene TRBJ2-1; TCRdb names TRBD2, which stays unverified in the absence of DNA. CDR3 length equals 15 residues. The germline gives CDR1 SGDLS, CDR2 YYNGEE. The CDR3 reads CASTPLGRSYNEQFF.

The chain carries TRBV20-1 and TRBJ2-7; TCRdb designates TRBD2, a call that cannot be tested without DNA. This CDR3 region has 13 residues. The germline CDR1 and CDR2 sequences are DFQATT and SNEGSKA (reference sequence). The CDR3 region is CSAPPSGSYEQYF.

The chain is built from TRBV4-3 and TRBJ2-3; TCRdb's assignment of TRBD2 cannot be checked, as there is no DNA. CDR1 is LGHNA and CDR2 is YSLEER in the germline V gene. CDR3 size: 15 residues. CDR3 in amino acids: CASSLTNPGTDTQYF.

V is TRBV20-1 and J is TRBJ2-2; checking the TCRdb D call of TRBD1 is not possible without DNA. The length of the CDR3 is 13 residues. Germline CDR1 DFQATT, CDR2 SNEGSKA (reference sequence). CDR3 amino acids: CSASTGNTGELFF.

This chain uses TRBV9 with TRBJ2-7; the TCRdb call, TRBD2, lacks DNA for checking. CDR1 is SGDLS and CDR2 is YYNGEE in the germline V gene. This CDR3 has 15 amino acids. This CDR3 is CASSVGSGPAYEQYF.